The clone carrying this T cell receptor beta chain was seen more than once but under ten times. Its antigen remains unidentified. This specimen belongs to a study of molecular identifiers for immune sequencing clone quantification. Findings and limits, study-wide: Because of identical TCR molecules sharing a barcode, sizes of highly expanded clones could be underestimated.

TCRdb reprocessed the PCR reads with MiXCR, giving one entry per CDR3 protein. The data hold over 65,000 distinct CDR3 sequences, with around 25% observed a single time. The CDR3 is made up of 15 amino acids. The J segment lost 4 bases and the V segment lost 6 bases, leaving 11 bases of the junction unmatched. Germline values: CDR1 WSHSY, CDR2 SAAADI. The clonotype was recovered from a human donor in good health. Some libraries in this study had Jurkat cell RNA spiked in. Sequences were obtained from naive CD8+ T cells from blood, with Jurkat cell RNA spiked in. The subset was: FACS-sorted CD8+CD4-CCR7+CD45RA+ naive T cells. This chain connects TRBV10-2 to TRBJ1-1; TRBD1 matches 7 bases. CDR3 nucleotides: TGCGCCAGCAGCTCCACGACAGGGCCGAGCACTGAAGCTTTCTTT. As protein: CASSSTTGPSTEAFF.